The 16 T cell receptor beta chains below come from one sample, sequenced in a study of OX40 agonist ivuxolimab in advanced cancers. Produced via immunoSEQ multiplex PCR; TCRdb's table is partial and in-frame only. The sample holds fewer than 70,000 clones, 80% to 95% seen once. This sample comprised CD4+ or CD8+ T cells sorted from blood, obtained in a trial of the OX40 agonist ivuxolimab. These receptors all stem from an adult with an advanced solid tumor such as melanoma, head and neck, liver or kidney cancer.

The V gene is TRBV27, the J gene TRBJ2-3; D remains unclear. The germline V and J ends were trimmed by 0 bases and 0 bases, with 4 bases remaining between them. The CDR3 is 14 amino acids. Germline V gene data show CDR1 as MNHEY and CDR2 as SMNVEV (reference sequence). In nucleotides, the CDR3 is TGTGCCAGCAGTTTATCAGAAAGCACAGATACGCAGTATTTT. Translating it yields CASSLSESTDTQYF.

V usage is TRBV6-5 and J usage is TRBJ1-2, with D maybe TRBD1 (5 bases). CDR3 size: 14 residues. Germline lookup yields CDR1 MNHEY and CDR2 SVGAGI. The V and J ends lost 10 bases and 0 bases respectively, with 15 bases between them. CDR3 coding DNA: TGTGCCACCAAATCCTCACAGGCTAACTATGGCTACACCTTC. It yields the protein CATKSSQANYGYTF.

This chain connects TRBV19 to TRBJ1-4, with D possibly TRBD1 on 6 matching bases. CDR3 length: 15 residues. Trimming removed 3 bases at V and 8 bases at J, with 16 bases between. Germline values: CDR1 LNHDA, CDR2 SQIVND (reference sequence). The CDR3 DNA reads TGTGCCAGTAGTATGGGAGAGCCCACAGGGGAAAAACTGTTTTTT. Its translation: CASSMGEPTGEKLFF.

The J gene is TRBJ2-3, the V gene TRBV6-1; D gene ambiguous. The ends were cut back, 1 base at V and 7 bases at J, with 6 bases in the middle. The CDR3 extends over 12 amino acids. The germline CDR1 and CDR2 sequences are MNHNS and SASEGT. In DNA form, the CDR3 reads TGTGCCAGCAGTGAAGTCGTGCATACGCAGTATTTT. Its protein is CASSEVVHTQYF.

V and J are TRBV7-9 and TRBJ1-1; no clear D gene. This CDR3 has 14 amino acids. Trimming removed 0 bases at V and 3 bases at J, with 8 bases between. Germline V lookup: CDR1 SEHNR, CDR2 FQNEAQ (reference sequence). CDR3 residues: CASSLALEYTEAFF. DNA for the CDR3: TGTGCCAGCAGCTTAGCATTGGAGTACACTGAAGCTTTCTTT.

This clone was detected once. The chain employs TRBV14 and TRBJ1-3; perhaps TRBD1 as D (5 bases). Trimming took off 3 bases at V and 0 bases at J, with 9 bases between the two ends. Looked up from germline, CDR1 is SGHDN and CDR2 is FVKESK. The CDR3 runs to 15 residues. This CDR3 reads CASSQGGTSGNTIYF. CDR3 in DNA: TGTGCCAGCAGCCAGGGGGGGACCTCTGGAAACACCATATATTTT. Complete variable domain (other parts from reference TRBV14 and TRBJ1-3): EAGVTQFPSHSVIEKGQTVTLRCDPISGHDNLYWYRRVMGKEIKFLLHFVKESKQDESGMPNNRFLAERTGGTYSTLKVQPAELEDSGVYFCASSQGGTSGNTIYFGEGSWLTVV.

The CDR3 loop reads CASSVISSSYNEQFF. Here the CDR3 DNA reads TGTGCCAGCAGTGTAATCAGCAGCTCCTACAATGAGCAGTTCTTC. The chain is built from TRBV2 and TRBJ2-1; D is unclear. CDR1 and CDR2 from the germline V gene are SNHLY and FYNNEI. Trimming pared 4 bases from V and 0 bases from J, leaving 10 bases between. This CDR3 contains 15 residues.

This chain joins TRBV18 and TRBJ1-1; 7 nucleotides align to TRBD1. Germline V gives CDR1 KGHSH, CDR2 LQKENI. This CDR3 is 15 amino acids long. V was clipped by 2 bases and J by 5 bases; unmatched bases: 8. The CDR3 here is CASSPRTGAETEAFF. CDR3 nucleotides: TGTGCCAGCTCACCAAGAACAGGGGCTGAGACTGAAGCTTTCTTT. Variable domain in full (rest from reference TRBV18 and TRBJ1-1): NAGVMQNPRHLVRRRGQEARLRCSPMKGHSHVYWYRQLPEEGLKFMVYLQKENIIDESGMPKERFSAEFPKEGPSILRIQQVVRGDSAAYFCASSPRTGAETEAFFGQGTRLTVV.

This clone came up once. The chain is built from TRBV6-1 and TRBJ1-1, with D unclear. Looked up from germline, CDR1 is MNHNS and CDR2 is SASEGT. The CDR3 is 14 residues long. V was cut by 3 bases and J by 1 base, with 9 bases left in between. CDR3 sequence: CASSDWGANTEAFF. The CDR3 coding sequence is TGTGCCAGCAGTGATTGGGGTGCGAACACTGAAGCTTTCTTT.

The CDR3 bases are TGTGCCAGCAGCTCCATGTGGGGGACTCAATCGGGGTACCAAGAGACCCAGTACTTC. Protein sequence: CASSSMWGTQSGYQETQYF. V usage is TRBV7-9 and J usage is TRBJ2-5, with D possibly TRBD2 on 6 matching bases. Trimming removed 4 bases at V and 0 bases at J, with 24 bases between. Germline values: CDR1 SEHNR, CDR2 FQNEAQ (reference sequence). The CDR3 length is 19 residues.

This sequence joins TRBV19 and TRBJ2-1, with D tentatively TRBD1 (6 bases). This CDR3 spans 13 amino acids. Trimming pared 3 bases from V and 10 bases from J, leaving 13 bases between. Germline V CDR1 and CDR2: LNHDA, SQIVND (reference sequence). CDR3 nucleotides: TGTGCCAGTAGTATTCGGTACGGGACAGAGCAGTTCTTC. This gives the protein CASSIRYGTEQFF. Based on the CDR3 plus reference TRBV19 and TRBJ2-1, the full variable domain is DGGITQSPKYLFRKEGQNVTLSCEQNLNHDAMYWYRQDPGQGLRLIYYSQIVNDFQKGDIAEGYSVSREKKESFPLTVTSAQKNPTAFYLCASSIRYGTEQFFGPGTRLTVL.

CDR3 protein: CASPSPTGSSGANVLTF. CDR3 DNA sequence: TGTGCCAGCCCATCACCGACCGGCAGCTCTGGGGCCAACGTCCTGACTTTC. The genes are TRBV25-1 and TRBJ2-6; D ambiguous. V shed 8 bases and J shed 0 bases, with 17 bases lying between them. This CDR3 has 17 residues. Germline loops: CDR1 MGHDK, CDR2 SYGVNS.

This clone has just one count. The CDR3 spells CASSFTGTTEAFF. DNA for the CDR3: TGTGCCAGCAGCTTCACAGGGACCACTGAAGCTTTCTTT. The chain links TRBV7-8 to TRBJ1-1, with D possibly TRBD1 on 6 matching bases. Germline V lookup: CDR1 SGHVS, CDR2 FQNEAQ. The CDR3 totals 13 residues. The V gene lost 3 bases and the J gene lost 4 bases, with 9 bases spanning the gap.

The J gene is TRBJ1-4, the V gene TRBV6-8; 10 nucleotides line up with TRBD1. There are 19 residues in the CDR3. Germline trimming cut 4 bases from V and 7 bases from J; bases unmatched to any gene: 18. Germline V CDR1 and CDR2: MNHGY, SAAAGT. Written as DNA, the CDR3 is TGTGCCAGCAGTTTTCGGGACAGGGGTACTTTTATGCCGGGTGAAAAACTGTTTTTT. Translated: CASSFRDRGTFMPGEKLFF.

The V and J genes are TRBV30 and TRBJ2-1; D is uncertain. CDR1 is GTSNPN and CDR2 is SVGIG in the germline V gene (reference sequence). The CDR3 loop spans 14 amino acids. The V end lost 0 bases, the J end lost 1 base, and 7 bases lay between the germline ends. The CDR3 coding sequence is TGTGCCTGGAGTGTCTCTCAATCCTACAATGAGCAGTTCTTC. Residues: CAWSVSQSYNEQFF.

The V gene is TRBV6-6, the J gene TRBJ1-3; 9 nucleotides match TRBD1. CDR3 length equals 16 residues. In germline, CDR1 is MNHNY, CDR2 SVGAGI (reference sequence). Trimming took 6 bases from V and 2 from J; bases not matched to a gene: 8. CDR3 protein: CASRPTGTGTGNTIYF. The CDR3 DNA reads TGTGCCAGCAGACCTACCGGGACAGGGACTGGAAACACCATATATTTT.